This entry is about one TCR beta chain. Its antigen is currently unknown. This specimen comes from a study of OX40 agonist ivuxolimab in advanced cancers. Across the whole study: Having had anti-PD-1, anti-PD-L1 or anti-CTLA-4 therapy before was allowed, and about 40% had some. The study, taken as a whole, reports: Among the lowest peripheral clonal expansion occurred in 0.1-3.0 mg/kg partial responders. The specificity for antigen of the expanded peripheral T cells was not determined. The CD4+ and CD8+ T cells in the blood had expanded clonally by week 6 at 0.1 to 3.0 mg/kg.

TCRdb keeps only in-frame clones here, not all; method: immunoSEQ multiplex PCR. The table lists about 97,000 clones, roughly nine tenths of them singletons. CDR1 is MNHNY, CDR2 SVGAGI, per germline (reference sequence). The V end was cut by 6 bases, the J end by 0 bases, with 12 bases between. The CDR3 is made up of 14 amino acids. Sequenced material: CD4+ or CD8+ T cells sorted from blood, taken in a trial of the OX40 agonist ivuxolimab. The chain links TRBV6-6 to TRBJ2-7; D possibly matches TRBD1 or TRBD2 (5 bases each). The clonotype was recovered from an adult with an advanced solid tumor such as melanoma, head and neck, liver or kidney cancer. The CDR3 protein is CASSRDGSSYEQYF. The CDR3 DNA sequence: TGTGCCAGCAGCCGGGACGGCAGCTCCTACGAGCAGTACTTC.